This T cell receptor (beta chain) was retrieved from a study of blood T cell repertoires in COVID-19. Across the study: The United States, Italy and Spain provided the acute and convalescent COVID-19 samples. T cells, B-cell-depleted T cells, or PBMCs supplied cDNA or gDNA.

V trimming: 3 bases; J trimming: 6 bases; junction bases outside the gene matches: 8. The CDR3 sequence is 15 residues long. Germline V gene sequence: CDR1 SGHDT, CDR2 YYEEEE. Per the authors' pipeline: Reference gene primer amplification gave nucleated cell count estimates. Method: immunoSEQ multiplex PCR; TCRdb's copy keeps in-frame clones and lacks some. The DNA gave D and trimming, while V, J and clone size come from that table. The data show about 260,000 clones, 80% to 90% seen once. V gene TRBV5-6 combines with J gene TRBJ2-2, with 7 bases identical to TRBD1. The sequence was collected from a woman aged 35 to 49 with acute or convalescent COVID-19. Specimen: peripheral blood. The CDR3 DNA sequence: TGTGCCAGCAGCTCAAACAGGGGAGAGGCCGGGGAGCTGTTTTTT. Its translation: CASSSNRGEAGELFF.